The 9 T cell receptor beta chains below come from one sample, sequenced in a study of siplizumab effects on memory and regulatory T cells. The protocol was immunoSEQ multiplex PCR, while the TCRdb copy is restricted to in-frame clones and leaves out a portion. The sample lists more than 70,000 clones, 95% occurring once. The sample was CD8+ T cells sorted from blood. The receptor source for this set is a human donor in good health.

The rearrangement links TRBV19 to TRBJ2-7; tentatively, D is TRBD2 (5 bases). Germline V gives CDR1 LNHDA, CDR2 SQIVND (reference sequence). The CDR3 contains 15 residues. The V gene lost 3 bases and the J gene lost 4 bases, with 16 bases spanning the gap. CDR3 sequence reads: CASSIGAPGTYEQYF. In nucleotides, the CDR3 is TGTGCCAGTAGTATCGGTGCACCGGGAACTTACGAGCAGTACTTC.

Turning to this clone: Different DNA sequences within this sample yield the same CDR3. The chain uses TRBV27 and TRBJ1-5; maybe TRBD1 (5 bases). The germline CDR1 and CDR2 sequences are MNHEY and SMNVEV (reference sequence). V gave up 3 bases and J gave up 1 base, with 7 bases separating them. This CDR3 spans 14 amino acids. CDR3 DNA: TGTGCCAGCAGTTTCGGGGGAAGCAATCAGCCCCAGCATTTT. Amino acid sequence: CASSFGGSNQPQHF.

The chain recombines TRBV13 with TRBJ2-1; D not resolved. The CDR3 length is 14 residues. Trimming stripped 0 bases from V and 1 base from J, with 4 bases between. The V gene's germline CDR1 is PRHDT and CDR2 FYEKMQ (reference sequence). CDR3 amino acids: CASSLGGSYNEQFF. CDR3 sequence (DNA): TGTGCCAGCAGCTTAGGAGGGTCCTACAATGAGCAGTTCTTC.

V and J are TRBV7-9 and TRBJ2-1, with D possibly TRBD1 on 5 matching bases. The CDR3 contains 16 residues. Per germline, CDR1 SEHNR and CDR2 FQNEAQ (reference sequence). V was trimmed by 5 bases and J by 4 bases, leaving 18 bases between them. CDR3 in amino acids: CASSVEAQGRYNEQFF. The CDR3, as DNA: TGTGCCAGCAGCGTAGAGGCTCAGGGTCGGTACAATGAGCAGTTCTTC.

V is TRBV11-2 and J is TRBJ2-1; TRBD2 aligns across 7 bases. CDR3 length: 15 amino acids. Per germline, CDR1 SGHAT and CDR2 FQNNGV. J lost 0 bases, V lost 1 base, and 0 bases had no gene match. CDR3 in amino acids: CASSLASGSYNEQFF. DNA for the CDR3: TGTGCCAGCAGCTTAGCTAGCGGCTCCTACAATGAGCAGTTCTTC.

This rearrangement joins TRBV13 to TRBJ2-1, with TRBD2 identical over 11 bases. V lost 5 bases, J lost 6 bases, and 6 bases stayed unmatched. This CDR3 region has 15 residues. CDR1 is PRHDT, CDR2 FYEKMQ, per germline (reference sequence). CDR3 sequence (DNA): TGTGCCAGCAGCCACCTAGCGGGAGGCGTCAATGAGCAGTTCTTC. Protein sequence: CASSHLAGGVNEQFF.

The rearrangement links TRBV4-1 to TRBJ1-1, with D possibly being TRBD1 (6 bases). The germline V and J ends were trimmed by 4 bases and 1 base, with 13 bases remaining between them. The CDR3 sequence is 15 residues long. From germline, CDR1 is MGHRA and CDR2 YSYEKL. CDR3 residues: CASSRGQFRNTEAFF. CDR3 bases: TGCGCCAGCAGCCGAGGACAGTTCAGGAACACTGAAGCTTTCTTT.

J is TRBJ2-3 and V is TRBV19, with 7 bases lining up with TRBD2. This CDR3 contains 17 residues. Unmatched junction bases numbered 20, after V lost 10 bases and J lost 4 bases. Germline V lookup: CDR1 LNHDA, CDR2 SQIVND (reference sequence). The CDR3 sequence is CATQPFAREYGSDTQYF. CDR3 DNA: TGTGCCACCCAGCCGTTCGCGCGGGAGTATGGGTCAGATACGCAGTATTTT.

The rearrangement joins TRBV7-8 to TRBJ1-5, with D perhaps TRBD1 (5 bases). CDR1 and CDR2 (germline): SGHVS, FQNEAQ. CDR3 length equals 15 residues. Trimming cost V 3 bases and J 3 bases, with 12 bases left between them. CDR3 sequence: CASSLGVGPNQPQHF. CDR3 DNA sequence: TGTGCCAGCAGCTTGGGAGTGGGGCCCAATCAGCCCCAGCATTTT.